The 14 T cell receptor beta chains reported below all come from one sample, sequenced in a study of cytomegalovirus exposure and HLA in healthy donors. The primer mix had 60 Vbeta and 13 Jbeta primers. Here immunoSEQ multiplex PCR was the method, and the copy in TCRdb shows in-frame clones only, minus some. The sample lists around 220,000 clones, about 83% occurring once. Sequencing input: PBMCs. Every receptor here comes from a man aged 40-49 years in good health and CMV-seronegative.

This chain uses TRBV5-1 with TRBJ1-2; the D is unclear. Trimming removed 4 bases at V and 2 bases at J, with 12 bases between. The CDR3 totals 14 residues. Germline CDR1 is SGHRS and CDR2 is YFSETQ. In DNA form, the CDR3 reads TGCGCCAGCAGCCCCCCCCTCCTCAACTATGGCTACACCTTC. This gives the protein CASSPPLLNYGYTF.

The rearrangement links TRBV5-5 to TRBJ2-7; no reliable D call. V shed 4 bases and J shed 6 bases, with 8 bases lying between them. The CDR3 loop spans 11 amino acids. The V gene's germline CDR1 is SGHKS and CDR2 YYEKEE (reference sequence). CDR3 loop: CASSHPGEQYF. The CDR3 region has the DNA TGTGCCAGCAGCCACCCGGGCGAGCAGTACTTC.

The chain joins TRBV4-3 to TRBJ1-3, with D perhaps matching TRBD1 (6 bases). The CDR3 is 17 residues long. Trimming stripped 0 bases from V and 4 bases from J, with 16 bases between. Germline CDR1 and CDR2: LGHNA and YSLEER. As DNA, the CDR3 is TGCGCCAGCAGCCAAGATCCGGGGGGCCGTGGGGGAAACACCATATATTTT. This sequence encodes CASSQDPGGRGGNTIYF.

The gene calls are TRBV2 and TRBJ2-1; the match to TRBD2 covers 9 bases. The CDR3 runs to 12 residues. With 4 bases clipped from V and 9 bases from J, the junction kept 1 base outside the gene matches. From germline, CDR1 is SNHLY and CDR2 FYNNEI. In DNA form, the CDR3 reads TGTGCCAGCAGTGGGACTAGCGCTGAGCAGTTCTTC. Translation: CASSGTSAEQFF.

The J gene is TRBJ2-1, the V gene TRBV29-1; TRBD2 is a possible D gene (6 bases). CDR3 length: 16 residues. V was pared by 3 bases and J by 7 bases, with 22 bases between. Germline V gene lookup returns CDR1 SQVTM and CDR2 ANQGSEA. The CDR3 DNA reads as TGCAGCGTTGAGGAGGGCTTAGCGACGATGGGTAATGAGCAGTTCTTC. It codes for CSVEEGLATMGNEQFF.

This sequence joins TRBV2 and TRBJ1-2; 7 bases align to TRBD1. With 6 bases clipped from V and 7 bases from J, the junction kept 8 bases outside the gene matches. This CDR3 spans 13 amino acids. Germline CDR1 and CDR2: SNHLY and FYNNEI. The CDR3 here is CASSSEQGIGYTF. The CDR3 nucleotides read TGTGCCAGCAGCTCCGAACAGGGGATTGGCTACACCTTC.

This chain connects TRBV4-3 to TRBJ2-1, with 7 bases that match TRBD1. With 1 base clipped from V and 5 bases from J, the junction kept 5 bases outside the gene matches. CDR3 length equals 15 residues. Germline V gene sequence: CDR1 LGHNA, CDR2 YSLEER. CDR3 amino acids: CASSQGLGGHNEQFF. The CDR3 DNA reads TGCGCCAGCAGCCAAGGTTTAGGGGGCCACAATGAGCAGTTCTTC.

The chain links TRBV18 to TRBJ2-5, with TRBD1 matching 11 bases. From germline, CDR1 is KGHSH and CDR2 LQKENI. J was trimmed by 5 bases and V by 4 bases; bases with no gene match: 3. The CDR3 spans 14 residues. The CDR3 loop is CASSRGQGAETQYF. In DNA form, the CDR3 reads TGTGCCAGCTCACGAGGACAGGGGGCGGAGACCCAGTACTTC.

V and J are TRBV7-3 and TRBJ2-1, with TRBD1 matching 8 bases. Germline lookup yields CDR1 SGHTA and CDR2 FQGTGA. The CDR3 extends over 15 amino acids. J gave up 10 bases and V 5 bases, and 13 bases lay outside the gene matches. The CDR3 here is CASSALLDREREQFF. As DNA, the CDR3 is TGTGCCAGCAGCGCCCTTTTGGACAGGGAAAGGGAGCAGTTCTTC.

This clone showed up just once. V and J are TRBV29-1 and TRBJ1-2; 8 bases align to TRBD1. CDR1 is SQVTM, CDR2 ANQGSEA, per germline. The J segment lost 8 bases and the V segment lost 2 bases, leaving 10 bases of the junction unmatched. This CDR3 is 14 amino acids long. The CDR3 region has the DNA TGCAGCGTTGAATCCGGACAGGGCGTGTGGGGCTACACCTTC. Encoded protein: CSVESGQGVWGYTF. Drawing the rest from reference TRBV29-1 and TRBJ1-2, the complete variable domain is SAVISQKPSRDICQRGTSLTIQCQVDSQVTMMFWYRQQPGQSLTLIATANQGSEATYESGFVIDKFPISRPNLTFSTLTVSNMSPEDSSIYLCSVESGQGVWGYTFGSGTRLTVV.

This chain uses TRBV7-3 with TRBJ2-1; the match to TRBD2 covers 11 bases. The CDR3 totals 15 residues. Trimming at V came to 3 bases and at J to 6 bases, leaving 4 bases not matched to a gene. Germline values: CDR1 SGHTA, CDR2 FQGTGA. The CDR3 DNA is TGTGCCAGCAGCTTCGGACTAGCGGGCACCAATGAGCAGTTCTTC. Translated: CASSFGLAGTNEQFF.

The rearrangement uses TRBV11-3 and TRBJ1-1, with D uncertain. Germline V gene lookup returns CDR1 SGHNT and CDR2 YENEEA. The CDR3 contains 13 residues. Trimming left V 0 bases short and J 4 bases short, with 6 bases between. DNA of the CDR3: TGTGCCAGCAGCTTAGATCGGGGCACTGAAGCTTTCTTT. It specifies CASSLDRGTEAFF.

The CDR3 loop reads CASSQAGIGKVGTSGSSEQFF. DNA for the CDR3: TGTGCCAGCAGCCAAGCTGGGATCGGCAAAGTCGGGACTAGCGGGAGTAGTGAGCAGTTCTTC. The chain joins TRBV7-3 to TRBJ2-1, with 14 bases lining up with TRBD2. V was pared by 5 bases and J by 9 bases, with 24 bases of the junction left unmatched. CDR1 is SGHTA and CDR2 is FQGTGA in the germline V gene. The CDR3 has 21 residues. The whole variable domain, remainder taken from reference TRBV7-3 and TRBJ2-1, is GAGVSQTPSNKVTEKGKYVELRCDPISGHTALYWYRQSLGQGPEFLIYFQGTGAADDSGLPNDRFFAVRPEGSVSTLKIQRTERGDSAVYLCASSQAGIGKVGTSGSSEQFFGPGTRLTVL.

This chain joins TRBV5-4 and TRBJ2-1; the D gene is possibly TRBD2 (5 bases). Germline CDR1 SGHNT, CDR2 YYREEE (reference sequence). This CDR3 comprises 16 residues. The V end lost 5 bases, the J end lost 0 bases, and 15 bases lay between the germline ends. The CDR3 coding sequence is TGTGCCAGCAGTTCCAGGAGGCGTAGCTCCTACAATGAGCAGTTCTTC. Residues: CASSSRRRSSYNEQFF. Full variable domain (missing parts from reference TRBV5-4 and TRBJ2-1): ETGVTQSPTHLIKTRGQQVTLRCSSQSGHNTVSWYQQALGQGPQFIFQYYREEENGRGNFPPRFSGLQFPNYSSELNVNALELDDSALYLCASSSRRRSSYNEQFFGPGTRLTVL.